Each of the 30 T cell receptor beta chains below was sequenced from the same sample in a study of blood T cell repertoires in COVID-19. Assay used: immunoSEQ multiplex PCR; TCRdb lists only in-frame clones, some missing. The data hold some 74,000 clones, with approximately 76% observed a single time. The sequencing sample was made of peripheral blood. These receptors came from a man between 65 and 85 years old with active or convalescent COVID-19.

This chain uses TRBV5-1 with TRBJ1-1, with D possibly matching TRBD1 (6 bases). Germline V gene sequence: CDR1 SGHRS, CDR2 YFSETQ. The CDR3 is 15 amino acids. V lost 3 bases and J lost 2, with 14 bases in between. CDR3 DNA: TGCGCCAGCAGCTCCCGGGGGGCGGAAAACACTGAAGCTTTCTTT. Amino acid sequence: CASSSRGAENTEAFF. Filled out from reference TRBV5-1 and TRBJ1-1, the complete variable domain reads KAGVTQTPRYLIKTRGQQVTLSCSPISGHRSVSWYQQTPGQGLQFLFEYFSETQRNKGNFPGRFSGRQFSNSRSEMNVSTLELGDSALYLCASSSRGAENTEAFFGQGTRLTVV.

The chain joins TRBV6-6 to TRBJ1-5; D is undetermined. Germline V gene data show CDR1 as MNHNY and CDR2 as SVGAGI (reference sequence). The CDR3 is 13 amino acids. Trimming took 6 bases from V and 4 from J, leaving 10 bases between them. The CDR3 is CASSPRLNQPQHF. CDR3 bases: TGTGCCAGCAGCCCGCGGCTTAATCAGCCCCAGCATTTT.

This clone came up once. For the CDR3, the DNA is TGTGCCAGCAGCCCTTTGGGACAGGGAGATAATTCACCCCTCCACTTT. This translates into CASSPLGQGDNSPLHF. The V gene is TRBV14, the J gene TRBJ1-6; 9 bases agree with TRBD1. The J segment lost 5 bases and the V segment lost 4 bases, leaving 6 bases of the junction unmatched. In germline, CDR1 is SGHDN, CDR2 FVKESK. The CDR3 loop spans 16 amino acids.

The CDR3 coding sequence is TGTGCCAGCACGGGACAGGGGGTGGGAAAACTGTTTTTT. Protein: CASTGQGVGKLFF. The rearrangement uses TRBV6-5 and TRBJ1-4; 11 bases are shared with TRBD1. Per the germline V gene, CDR1 is MNHEY and CDR2 is SVGAGI. V lost 7 bases, J lost 10 bases, and 5 bases stayed unmatched. The CDR3 totals 13 residues.

Of note for this clone: Because the CDR3's place on the DNA is in doubt, the DNA is left out and the CDR3 is given as listed by TCRdb. The rearrangement joins TRBV28 to TRBJ1-4; the table names TRBD1, a call not compared with the DNA. Inclusive of both ends, the CDR3 amounts to 14 amino acids. Germline V gene data show CDR1 as MDHEN and CDR2 as SYDVKM. The CDR3 loop reads CASRRQGDVKNCFF.

On this clone: Other nucleotide sequences from this sample produce the same CDR3. The V gene is TRBV18, the J gene TRBJ2-7; no clear D. This CDR3 spans 13 amino acids. Looked up from germline, CDR1 is KGHSH and CDR2 is LQKENI. V lost 0 bases and J lost 4, with 7 bases in between. The CDR3 DNA reads TGTGCCAGCTCACCACCCTCTTCGTACGAGCAGTACTTC. It encodes CASSPPSSYEQYF.

This chain links TRBV6-5 with TRBJ2-5; 10 nucleotides agree with TRBD2. This CDR3 contains 13 residues. The V gene's germline CDR1 is MNHEY and CDR2 SVGAGI. The chain's CDR3 is CASKRGGLETQYF. The DNA of the CDR3 is TGTGCGAGTAAGCGGGGGGGCTTGGAGACCCAGTACTTC.

This clone was recorded only once. V usage is TRBV3-1 (or the pseudogene TRBV3-2) and J usage is TRBJ2-5, with 9 bases fitting TRBD1. The V gene end was trimmed by 3 bases and the J gene end by 3 bases; junction bases not matched to a gene: 26. The CDR3 runs 22 residues. Germline CDR1 LGHDT, CDR2 YNNKEL (reference sequence). CDR3 amino acids: CASSQEGTGCFVTSVGKETQYF. CDR3 in DNA: TGTGCCAGCAGCCAGGAAGGGACAGGGTGTTTTGTCACCAGCGTAGGAAAAGAGACCCAGTACTTC.

V is TRBV7-8 and J is TRBJ1-2; TRBD1 agrees at 7 bases. The length of the CDR3 is 14 residues. Germline V gene data show CDR1 as SGHVS and CDR2 as FQNEAQ. The ends lost 1 base at V and 8 bases at J; junction bases unmatched: 7. The CDR3 nucleotides read TGTGCCAGCAGCTTAGTCCGTACAGGGGAAGGCTACACCTTC. As protein: CASSLVRTGEGYTF.

This rearrangement joins TRBV28 to TRBJ2-7, with D possibly being TRBD2 (6 bases). Trimming took off 4 bases at V and 3 bases at J, with 13 bases between the two ends. Germline V gene data show CDR1 as MDHEN and CDR2 as SYDVKM. This CDR3 region has 14 residues. As DNA, the CDR3 is TGTGCCAGCAGTTCCCCTAACGGGGGCTACGAGCAGTACTTC. Its translation is CASSSPNGGYEQYF.

This clone has a handful of counts. The chain combines TRBV19 with TRBJ1-3; D perhaps matches TRBD1 (5 bases). The germline V gene encodes CDR1 LNHDA and CDR2 SQIVND (reference sequence). V gave up 8 bases and J gave up 0 bases, with 20 bases separating them. The CDR3 runs 17 residues. CDR3 residues: CASGKAQEPFSGNTIYF. CDR3 bases: TGTGCCAGTGGGAAAGCACAGGAGCCATTCTCTGGAAACACCATATATTTT.

The chain couples TRBV6-5 to TRBJ2-7, with 13 bases aligning to TRBD2. Germline values: CDR1 MNHEY, CDR2 SVGAGI. This CDR3 has 15 residues. Trimming removed 4 bases from V and 7 bases from J; junction bases left unmatched: 7. CDR3 sequence reads: CASSSTSGGVGEQYF. For the CDR3, the DNA is TGTGCCAGCAGTTCAACTAGCGGGGGGGTAGGAGAGCAGTACTTC.

This clone appeared once. The V gene is TRBV11-2, the J gene TRBJ2-2, with D possibly matching TRBD1 (6 bases). Germline CDR1 SGHAT, CDR2 FQNNGV. Between the trimmed V and J ends, which lost 2 bases and 5 bases, there was a span of 15 bases. The CDR3 spans 16 residues. The CDR3 is CASSLHRADVTGELFF. CDR3 nucleotides: TGTGCCAGCAGCTTACACAGGGCTGATGTTACCGGGGAGCTGTTTTTT.

The genes are TRBV19 and TRBJ2-5; D call uncertain. The CDR3 loop spans 15 amino acids. V lost 2 bases, J lost 5 bases, and 15 bases lay in between. The germline gives CDR1 LNHDA, CDR2 SQIVND (reference sequence). CDR3 nucleotide sequence: TGTGCCAGTAGTATATCGTCGGGTTTTACGGAGACCCAGTACTTC. This translates into CASSISSGFTETQYF.

There are a few counts of this clone. The chain employs TRBV5-1 and TRBJ2-2, with D possibly TRBD2 on 6 matching bases. This CDR3 spans 15 amino acids. Per germline, CDR1 SGHRS and CDR2 YFSETQ. Trimming stripped 1 base from V and 6 bases from J, with 13 bases between. The CDR3 sequence: CASSLNLGGPGELFF. The CDR3, as DNA: TGCGCCAGCAGCTTGAACCTCGGAGGGCCCGGGGAGCTGTTTTTT.

The chain joins TRBV7-3 to TRBJ2-1; TRBD1 is a possible D gene (5 bases). CDR1 SGHTA and CDR2 FQGTGA come from the germline V gene. The CDR3 is made up of 13 amino acids. V lost 0 bases and J 15 bases, leaving 15 bases between the germline ends. The CDR3: CASSLTDTTRRFF. DNA for the CDR3: TGTGCCAGCAGCTTAACGGACACCACAAGGCGGTTCTTC.

This chain joins TRBV6-5 and TRBJ1-1; D not resolved. The CDR3 runs 15 residues. CDR1 MNHEY and CDR2 SVGAGI come from the germline V gene. Trimming pared 6 bases from V and 2 bases from J, leaving 16 bases between. CDR3 sequence (DNA): TGTGCCAGCAGACCCATCCAAGACTTCAACACTGAAGCTTTCTTT. Encoded protein: CASRPIQDFNTEAFF.

The V and J genes are TRBV6-6 and TRBJ1-2; D is uncertain. Germline V gives CDR1 MNHNY, CDR2 SVGAGI (reference sequence). Deletions cut 6 bases from V and 2 bases from J, with 4 bases between. CDR3 length: 11 residues. The CDR3 loop reads CASRANYGYTF. The CDR3 DNA reads as TGTGCCAGCAGAGCGAACTATGGCTACACCTTC.

CDR3 DNA: TGCGCCAGCAGCTCAAGAGAACCCCGGGGGAACTCCTACAATGAGCAGTTCTTC. Amino acid sequence: CASSSREPRGNSYNEQFF. J is TRBJ2-1 and V is TRBV5-1, with D possibly matching TRBD2 (6 bases). The germline gives CDR1 SGHRS, CDR2 YFSETQ. There are 18 residues in the CDR3. The V end lost 3 bases, the J end lost 0 bases, and 19 bases lay between the germline ends.

The chain is built from TRBV10-3 and TRBJ2-3; 11 nucleotides line up with TRBD2. With V trimmed by 2 bases and J by 2 bases, 3 bases remained unmatched. This CDR3 has 16 residues. CDR1 is ENHRY, CDR2 SYGVKD, per germline. CDR3: CAISEVAGGPTDTQYF. CDR3 DNA: TGTGCCATCAGTGAGGTAGCGGGGGGGCCCACAGATACGCAGTATTTT.

This chain uses TRBV29-1 with TRBJ1-4; D is ambiguous. Germline V CDR1 and CDR2: SQVTM, ANQGSEA. V lost 7 bases and J lost 8, with 11 bases in between. The CDR3 sequence is 11 residues long. As DNA, the CDR3 is TGCAGCGGCGACGCCGGGGAAAAACTGTTTTTT. Translated, it gives CSGDAGEKLFF. Together with reference TRBV29-1 and TRBJ1-4, the CDR3 gives the full variable domain: SAVISQKPSRDICQRGTSLTIQCQVDSQVTMMFWYRQQPGQSLTLIATANQGSEATYESGFVIDKFPISRPNLTFSTLTVSNMSPEDSSIYLCSGDAGEKLFFGSGTQLSVL.

V is TRBV18 and J is TRBJ1-5; D unresolved. Germline lookup yields CDR1 KGHSH and CDR2 LQKENI. Trimming removed 4 bases at V and 4 bases at J, with 8 bases between. CDR3 length: 13 residues. CDR3 region: CASSQTENQPQHF. The DNA of the CDR3 is TGTGCCAGCTCACAAACAGAGAATCAGCCCCAGCATTTT.

CDR3 sequence reads: CAWSRGTGTEAFF. In DNA form, the CDR3 reads TGTGCCTGGAGTCGCGGGACAGGGACTGAAGCTTTCTTT. The chain couples TRBV30 to TRBJ1-1; 9 nucleotides line up with TRBD1. Looked up from germline, CDR1 is GTSNPN and CDR2 is SVGIG (reference sequence). The CDR3 length is 13 residues. J was trimmed by 5 bases and V by 2 bases; bases with no gene match: 3. The full variable domain, its missing parts supplied by reference TRBV30 and TRBJ1-1, is SQTIHQWPATLVQPVGSPLSLECTVEGTSNPNLYWYRQAAGRGLQLLFYSVGIGQISSEVPQNLSASRPQDRQFILSSKKLLLSDSGFYLCAWSRGTGTEAFFGQGTRLTVV.

Notes on this clone: Other nucleotide sequences from this sample produce the same CDR3. The chain uses TRBV4-2 and TRBJ1-5; TRBD1 aligns across 7 bases. The V and J ends lost 4 bases and 4 bases, in that order; junction bases with no gene match: 4. The CDR3 spans 14 residues. The germline V gene has CDR1 LGHNA and CDR2 YNFKEQ. The CDR3 nucleotides are TGTGCCAGCAGCCCCGGGACAGAAAATCAGCCCCAGCATTTT. Its protein product is CASSPGTENQPQHF.

This clone was seen at least ten times. The chain carries TRBV4-2 and TRBJ2-3, with 15 bases aligning to TRBD2. V dropped 1 base and J dropped 5; count of bases not matched to a gene: 7. The germline CDR1 and CDR2 sequences are LGHNA and YNFKEQ. This CDR3 is 18 amino acids long. Here the CDR3 DNA reads TGTGCCAGCAGCCAAGTCGGACTAGCGGGGGGGCGAGGAGATACGCAGTATTTT. Encoded protein: CASSQVGLAGGRGDTQYF.

The V call is TRBV6-1, the J call TRBJ1-2, with TRBD1 matching over 9 bases. Trimming removed 3 bases from V and 6 bases from J; junction bases left unmatched: 5. This CDR3 has 14 residues. Germline V gene sequence: CDR1 MNHNS, CDR2 SASEGT. CDR3 loop: CASSERDRANGYTF. The DNA for the CDR3 is TGTGCCAGCAGTGAGAGGGACAGGGCTAATGGCTACACCTTC.

V and J are TRBV7-9 and TRBJ2-1, with 11 bases fitting TRBD2. This CDR3 contains 17 residues. CDR1 and CDR2 (germline): SEHNR, FQNEAQ (reference sequence). J gave up 3 bases and V 5 bases, and 9 bases lay outside the gene matches. The CDR3 loop is CASSISGLAGIYNEQFF. The CDR3 bases are TGTGCCAGCAGCATCTCCGGACTAGCGGGTATCTACAATGAGCAGTTCTTC. The whole variable domain, filled in from reference TRBV7-9 and TRBJ2-1, reads DTGVSQNPRHKITKRGQNVTFRCDPISEHNRLYWYRQTLGQGPEFLTYFQNEAQLEKSRLLSDRFSAERPKGSFSTLEIQRTEQGDSAMYLCASSISGLAGIYNEQFFGPGTRLTVL.

The rearrangement links TRBV5-1 to TRBJ1-3; 9 bases are shared with TRBD1. V gave up 3 bases and J gave up 4 bases; unmatched junction bases: 5. This CDR3 region has 15 residues. Germline CDR1 and CDR2: SGHRS and YFSETQ. The CDR3 is CASSSGTGRGNTIYF. CDR3 nucleotide sequence: TGCGCCAGCAGCTCAGGGACAGGGAGAGGAAACACCATATATTTT.

This sequence joins TRBV14 and TRBJ2-5; D possibly corresponds to TRBD1 (6 bases). CDR3 size: 13 residues. In germline, CDR1 is SGHDN, CDR2 FVKESK. V was pared by 0 bases and J by 7 bases, with 9 bases between. The CDR3 sequence is CASSQDLGATQYF. The CDR3 DNA follows: TGTGCCAGCAGCCAAGACCTGGGGGCGACCCAGTACTTC.

This clone was found once. The chain uses TRBV3-1 (or the pseudogene TRBV3-2) and TRBJ2-1; tentatively, D is TRBD2 (5 bases). The germline V gene has CDR1 LGHDT and CDR2 YNNKEL (reference sequence). The V end was cut by 4 bases, the J end by 9 bases, with 10 bases between. This CDR3 is 12 amino acids long. The CDR3 sequence: CASSRGEGEQFF. DNA of the CDR3: TGTGCCAGCAGCCGAGGAGAGGGTGAGCAGTTCTTC.